These 26 T cell receptor beta chains were all obtained from the same sample, sequenced in a study of post-analysis software for immune sequencing data. Findings of the study overall: Comparison of patients with controls showed five TRBV segments more frequent in patients, TRBV5-6, TRBV5-1 and TRBV20-1 among them.

These receptors have no known antigen. TCR beta cDNA libraries included unique molecular identifiers. TCRdb processed the PCR reads anew with MiXCR; each CDR3 protein has one entry. In the table there are about 400,000 distinct CDR3 sequences, around 37% of which are singletons. The sequenced sample consisted of blood. All receptors come from a girl between 10 and 17 years old with multiple sclerosis.

This clonotype was detected a few times. The rearrangement uses TRBV5-1 and TRBJ2-1, with 9 nucleotides matching TRBD2. The CDR3 totals 14 residues. Germline CDR1 is SGHRS and CDR2 is YFSETQ. The trim removed 0 bases at V and 13 bases at J, leaving 8 bases unmatched. The CDR3, as DNA: TGCGCCAGCAGCTTGGAGGCGGGGGGGATACGACAGTTCTTC. Translation gives CASSLEAGGIRQFF.

Only a few counts were recorded for this clonotype. The V and J genes are TRBV4-1 and TRBJ1-2; the D is unclear. Trimming shortened V by 0 bases and J by 6 bases, and 17 bases separated the two germline ends. The CDR3 has 16 residues. In germline, CDR1 is MGHRA, CDR2 YSYEKL. The CDR3 DNA reads as TGCGCCAGCAGCCAAGATAGGTCGTACACGGCGAATGGCTACACCTTC. Amino acid sequence: CASSQDRSYTANGYTF.

This sequence joins TRBV28 and TRBJ1-2; D is perhaps TRBD1 (5 bases). Trimming left V 7 bases short and J 2 bases short, with 14 bases between. In germline, CDR1 is MDHEN, CDR2 SYDVKM. This CDR3 spans 14 amino acids. The CDR3 sequence: CASTAGQTNYGYTF. CDR3 coding DNA: TGTGCCAGCACCGCGGGGCAAACCAACTATGGCTACACCTTC.

The V gene is TRBV5-8, the J gene TRBJ2-5, with 7 nucleotides matching TRBD2. The V gene end was trimmed by 0 bases and the J gene end by 1 base; junction bases not matched to a gene: 6. The germline V gene has CDR1 SGHTS and CDR2 YDEGEE. The CDR3 runs to 16 residues. The CDR3 is CASSLGWGGRQETQYF. In nucleotides, the CDR3 is TGTGCCAGCAGCTTGGGTTGGGGGGGTCGCCAAGAGACCCAGTACTTC.

The chain recombines TRBV12-3 or TRBV12-4 with TRBJ1-5; D remains unclear. There are 13 residues in the CDR3. V was clipped by 6 bases and J by 3 bases, with 9 bases between them. The CDR3 DNA is TGTGCCAGCAGAGGGTTTCCCAATCAGCCCCAGCATTTT. The encoded protein is CASRGFPNQPQHF.

The chain employs TRBV12-3 or TRBV12-4 and TRBJ1-3, with D unclear. Trimming removed 3 bases from V and 3 bases from J, with 6 bases in between. The CDR3 sequence is 13 residues long. CDR3: CASSFERGNTIYF. The DNA of the CDR3 is TGTGCCAGCAGTTTCGAACGTGGAAACACCATATATTTT.

In this sample, this clonotype turned up a few times. The CDR3 DNA is TGTGCCAGCAGCGCCACGGGGGGCGGTTACGAGCAGTACTTC. Translation: CASSATGGGYEQYF. The chain couples TRBV9 to TRBJ2-7; possibly TRBD2 for D (7 bases). V was trimmed by 3 bases and J by 4 bases, leaving 14 bases between them. Germline V gene lookup returns CDR1 SGDLS and CDR2 YYNGEE. The CDR3 is 14 amino acids.

The genes are TRBV6-6 and TRBJ2-5; D is perhaps TRBD1 (6 bases). Looked up from germline, CDR1 is MNHNY and CDR2 is SVGAGI (reference sequence). The CDR3 contains 14 residues. V gave up 6 bases and J gave up 5 bases, with 16 bases separating them. DNA of the CDR3: TGTGCCAGCAGGCCCACAGGGTCATGGGAGACCCAGTACTTC. As protein: CASRPTGSWETQYF.

The chain couples TRBV7-2 to TRBJ2-3; no clear D gene. Germline CDR1 SGHTA, CDR2 FQGNSA. The V end lost 3 bases, the J end lost 2 bases, and 9 bases lay between the germline ends. This CDR3 contains 14 residues. CDR3 nucleotides: TGTGCCAGCAGCTTTATCGGTGTCACAGATACGCAGTATTTT. Protein sequence: CASSFIGVTDTQYF.

The table lists this clonotype with a few counts. The V gene is TRBV5-1, the J gene TRBJ2-1, with D tentatively TRBD1 or TRBD2 (5 bases each). Trimming removed 4 bases at V and 4 bases at J, with 12 bases between. In germline, CDR1 is SGHRS, CDR2 YFSETQ. This CDR3 region has 14 residues. The CDR3 protein is CASSLLGAYNEQFF. The CDR3 DNA is TGCGCCAGCAGCCTGCTCGGGGCATACAATGAGCAGTTCTTC.

The chain couples TRBV6-5 to TRBJ1-2; D gene ambiguous. CDR1 is MNHEY, CDR2 SVGAGI, per germline. CDR3 length: 13 amino acids. Trimming removed 8 bases at V and 2 bases at J, with 12 bases between. The chain's CDR3 is CASRKGGNYGYTF. The DNA of the CDR3 is TGTGCCAGCCGAAAAGGAGGGAACTATGGCTACACCTTC.

The chain is built from TRBV20-1 and TRBJ1-5; the D gene is possibly TRBD1 (5 bases). V was shortened by 3 bases and J by 1 base, with 13 bases between the two germline ends. Germline CDR1 and CDR2: DFQATT and SNEGSKA (reference sequence). CDR3 size: 15 residues. The CDR3 DNA is TGCAGTGCTAGCGCAGGGACGCAGAGCAATCAGCCCCAGCATTTT. This gives the protein CSASAGTQSNQPQHF.

The table lists this clonotype with a few counts. This rearrangement joins TRBV7-2 to TRBJ2-3, with D maybe TRBD1 (6 bases). Germline-derived CDR1 and CDR2 are SGHTA and FQGNSA. CDR3 length: 19 amino acids. The V gene lost 3 bases and the J gene lost 7 bases, with 29 bases spanning the gap. For the CDR3, the DNA is TGTGCCAGCAGCTTGGGGGCAGGGGAATCCTGGGCTAGCTTGTATACGCAGTATTTT. Encoded protein: CASSLGAGESWASLYTQYF. Filled out from reference TRBV7-2 and TRBJ2-3, the complete variable domain reads GAGVSQSPSNKVTEKGKDVELRCDPISGHTALYWYRQSLGQGLEFLIYFQGNSAPDKSGLPSDRFSAERTGGSVSTLTIQRTQQEDSAVYLCASSLGAGESWASLYTQYFGPGTRLTVL.

This clonotype was detected a few times. The rearrangement uses TRBV20-1 and TRBJ2-7; a possible D gene is TRBD1 (5 bases). Germline CDR1 and CDR2: DFQATT and SNEGSKA (reference sequence). This CDR3 spans 13 amino acids. With 7 bases removed from V and 1 base from J, the gap between germline ends came to 14 bases. CDR3 nucleotides: TGCAGTGTGTACAGGCAGGAGTCCTACGAGCAGTACTTC. It encodes CSVYRQESYEQYF.

The chain has TRBV20-1 and TRBJ1-5, with D possibly being TRBD1 (6 bases). V dropped 2 bases and J dropped 5 bases, with 16 bases sitting between them. The CDR3 contains 15 residues. Per the germline V gene, CDR1 is DFQATT and CDR2 is SNEGSKA (reference sequence). Here the CDR3 DNA reads TGCAGTGCTAGAAGGGACACGGGCCCTCATCAGCCCCAGCATTTT. This gives the protein CSARRDTGPHQPQHF.

This clonotype was seen a few times. The chain uses TRBV12-3 or TRBV12-4 and TRBJ1-2; 7 bases are shared with TRBD1. The ends lost 6 bases at V and 7 bases at J; junction bases unmatched: 11. The CDR3 is made up of 14 amino acids. The CDR3 is CASSQQGSGRGYTF. The CDR3 DNA reads as TGTGCCAGCAGCCAACAGGGGTCTGGGCGTGGCTACACCTTC.

The CDR3 here is CASSLSGGRPRDEQYF. The CDR3 DNA reads TGTGCCAGCAGCTTAAGTGGGGGACGACCTCGGGACGAGCAGTACTTC. The chain links TRBV7-2 to TRBJ2-7; D could derive from TRBD1 or TRBD2 (5 bases each). Trimming cost V 2 bases and J 5 bases, with 19 bases left between them. Germline lookup yields CDR1 SGHTA and CDR2 FQGNSA. CDR3 length: 16 residues.

The chain couples TRBV4-1 to TRBJ2-5, with D possibly being TRBD1 (6 bases). From germline, CDR1 is MGHRA and CDR2 YSYEKL. This CDR3 contains 17 residues. V lost 4 bases to trimming and J lost 5 bases, with 23 bases between them. CDR3 amino acids: CASSPGGGRTGGETQYF. In nucleotides, the CDR3 is TGCGCCAGCAGCCCTGGTGGGGGCAGGACGGGTGGGGAGACCCAGTACTTC.

This sequence joins TRBV20-1 and TRBJ2-3; D unclear. The CDR3 extends over 14 amino acids. Trimming cost V 2 bases and J 3 bases, with 12 bases left between them. Germline CDR1 and CDR2: DFQATT and SNEGSKA (reference sequence). This CDR3 reads CSARKNPKTDTQYF. For the CDR3, the DNA is TGCAGTGCTAGAAAGAACCCCAAAACAGATACGCAGTATTTT.

There are many counts of this clonotype. The genes are TRBV7-2 and TRBJ1-5; unclear D gene. The CDR3 is made up of 13 amino acids. V was trimmed by 0 bases and J by 7 bases, leaving 7 bases between them. CDR1 SGHTA and CDR2 FQGNSA come from the germline V gene. The CDR3 DNA sequence: TGTGCCAGCAGCTTAGCAGTCGGCCAGCCCCAGCATTTT. It translates to CASSLAVGQPQHF.

This clonotype has ten or more counts. The gene calls are TRBV5-5 and TRBJ1-5; D possibly corresponds to TRBD1 (5 bases). There are 14 residues in the CDR3. V was shortened by 0 bases and J by 5 bases, with 9 bases between the two germline ends. The V gene's germline CDR1 is SGHKS and CDR2 YYEKEE (reference sequence). CDR3 residues: CASSLEGGDQPQHF. CDR3 coding DNA: TGTGCCAGCAGCTTGGAGGGAGGGGATCAGCCCCAGCATTTT.

The chain combines TRBV10-3 with TRBJ2-1, with a tentative D call TRBD1 (6 bases). Looked up from germline, CDR1 is ENHRY and CDR2 is SYGVKD. V lost 6 bases to trimming and J lost 10 bases, with 10 bases between them. This CDR3 has 11 residues. The CDR3 spells CAISPGTEQFF. Written as DNA, the CDR3 is TGTGCCATCAGCCCCGGGACAGAGCAGTTCTTC.

In DNA, the CDR3 is TGTGCCAGCAGCTTAGCCCTGGGACAGGGGCGGTGGGAGCGGTACTTC. Encoded protein: CASSLALGQGRWERYF. The J gene is TRBJ2-5, the V gene TRBV7-9; 10 bases map to TRBD1. The CDR3 has 16 residues. V trimming: 0 bases; J trimming: 13 bases; junction bases outside the gene matches: 14. Germline assignment: CDR1 SEHNR and CDR2 FQNEAQ (reference sequence).

Comment on this clonotype: This may arise from a read error, as a much more abundant clone is one base away. The V gene is TRBV20-1, the J gene TRBJ1-5, with D perhaps matching TRBD1 (6 bases). There are 16 residues in the CDR3. Germline CDR1 is DFQATT and CDR2 is SNEGSKA (reference sequence). Here the CDR3 reads CSARWGRQVGNQLQHF. The CDR3 bases are TGCAGTGCTAGATGGGGCCGACAGGTAGGCAATCAGCTCCAGCATTTT.

The V and J genes are TRBV2 and TRBJ2-5; no reliable D call. CDR3 length: 13 amino acids. V lost 3 bases and J lost 1, with 6 bases in between. CDR1 is SNHLY, CDR2 FYNNEI, per germline. The CDR3 region is CASSDVGQETQYF. DNA of the CDR3: TGTGCCAGCAGTGATGTAGGCCAAGAGACCCAGTACTTC.

The chain uses TRBV7-2 and TRBJ2-3; no clear D. The CDR3 contains 15 residues. V gave up 1 base and J gave up 6 bases, with 14 bases separating them. Germline V gene lookup returns CDR1 SGHTA and CDR2 FQGNSA. CDR3 sequence (DNA): TGTGCCAGCAGCTTAGTCCTTGGGGTGAAGGATACGCAGTATTTT. It encodes CASSLVLGVKDTQYF. The full variable domain, with the rest looked up from reference TRBV7-2 and TRBJ2-3, is GAGVSQSPSNKVTEKGKDVELRCDPISGHTALYWYRQSLGQGLEFLIYFQGNSAPDKSGLPSDRFSAERTGGSVSTLTIQRTQQEDSAVYLCASSLVLGVKDTQYFGPGTRLTVL.